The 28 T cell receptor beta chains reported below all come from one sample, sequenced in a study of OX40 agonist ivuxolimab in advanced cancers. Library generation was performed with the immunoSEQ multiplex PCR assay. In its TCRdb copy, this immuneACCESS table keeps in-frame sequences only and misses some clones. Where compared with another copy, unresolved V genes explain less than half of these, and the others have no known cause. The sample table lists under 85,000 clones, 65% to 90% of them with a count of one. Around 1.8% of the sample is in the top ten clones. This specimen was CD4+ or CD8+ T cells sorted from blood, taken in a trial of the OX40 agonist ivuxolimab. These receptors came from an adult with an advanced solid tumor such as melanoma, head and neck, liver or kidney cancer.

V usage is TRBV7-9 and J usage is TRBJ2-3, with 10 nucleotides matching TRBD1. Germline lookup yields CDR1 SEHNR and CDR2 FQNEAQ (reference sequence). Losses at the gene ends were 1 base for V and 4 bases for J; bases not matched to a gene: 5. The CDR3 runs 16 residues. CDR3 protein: CASSLGQGAPSDTQYF. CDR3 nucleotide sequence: TGTGCCAGCAGCTTAGGACAGGGGGCCCCTTCAGATACGCAGTATTTT.

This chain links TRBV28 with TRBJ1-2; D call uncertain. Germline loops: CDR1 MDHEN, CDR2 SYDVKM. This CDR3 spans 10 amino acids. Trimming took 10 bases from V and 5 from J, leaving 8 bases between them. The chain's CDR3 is CATQSYGYTF. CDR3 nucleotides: TGTGCCACCCAGTCGTATGGCTACACCTTC.

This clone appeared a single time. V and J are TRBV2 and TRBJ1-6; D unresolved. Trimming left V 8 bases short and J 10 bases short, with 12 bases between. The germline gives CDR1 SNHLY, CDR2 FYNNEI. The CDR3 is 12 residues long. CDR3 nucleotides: TGTGCCAGCTCCCGGACGGACTCACCCCTCCACTTT. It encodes CASSRTDSPLHF.

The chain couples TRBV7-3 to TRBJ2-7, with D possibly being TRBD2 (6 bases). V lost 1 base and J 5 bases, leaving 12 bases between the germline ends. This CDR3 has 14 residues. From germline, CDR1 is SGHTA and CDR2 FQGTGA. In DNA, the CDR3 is TGTGCCAGCAGCTTAAGGGGGTGGGGGGACGAGCAGTACTTC. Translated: CASSLRGWGDEQYF.

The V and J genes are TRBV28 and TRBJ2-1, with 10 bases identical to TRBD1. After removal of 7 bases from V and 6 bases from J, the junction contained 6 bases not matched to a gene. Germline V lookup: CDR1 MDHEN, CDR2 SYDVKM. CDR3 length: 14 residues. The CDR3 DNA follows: TGTGCCAGCAAGACAGGGGGCTCGTTCAATGAGCAGTTCTTC. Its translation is CASKTGGSFNEQFF.

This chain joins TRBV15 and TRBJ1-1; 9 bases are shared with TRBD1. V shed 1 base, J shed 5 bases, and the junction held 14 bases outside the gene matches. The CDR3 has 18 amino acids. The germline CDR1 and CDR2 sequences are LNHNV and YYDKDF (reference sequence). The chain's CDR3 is CATSRGTGTGMGRTEAFF. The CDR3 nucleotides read TGTGCCACCAGCAGAGGAACCGGGACAGGGATGGGTAGGACTGAAGCTTTCTTT.

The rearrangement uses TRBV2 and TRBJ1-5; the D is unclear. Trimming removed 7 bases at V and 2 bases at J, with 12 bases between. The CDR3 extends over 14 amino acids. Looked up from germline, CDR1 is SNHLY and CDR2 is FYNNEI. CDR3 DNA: TGTGCCAGCACCCCGGACGGACGCAATCAGCCCCAGCATTTT. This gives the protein CASTPDGRNQPQHF.

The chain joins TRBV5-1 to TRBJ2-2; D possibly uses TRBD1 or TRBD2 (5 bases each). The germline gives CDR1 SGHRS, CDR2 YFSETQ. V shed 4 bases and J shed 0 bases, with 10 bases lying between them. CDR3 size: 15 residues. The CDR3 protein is CASSMRGPNTGELFF. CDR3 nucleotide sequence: TGCGCCAGCAGCATGAGGGGCCCGAACACCGGGGAGCTGTTTTTT.

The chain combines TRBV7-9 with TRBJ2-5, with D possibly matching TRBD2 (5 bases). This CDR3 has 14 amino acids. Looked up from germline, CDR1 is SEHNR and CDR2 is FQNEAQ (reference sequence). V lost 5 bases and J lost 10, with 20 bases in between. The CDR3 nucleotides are TGTGCCAGCAGCCACGACCGGAAACCCGGACTCCAGTACTTC. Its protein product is CASSHDRKPGLQYF.

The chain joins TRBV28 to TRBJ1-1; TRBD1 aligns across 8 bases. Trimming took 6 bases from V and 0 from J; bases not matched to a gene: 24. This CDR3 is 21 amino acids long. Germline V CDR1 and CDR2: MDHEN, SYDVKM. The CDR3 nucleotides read TGTGCCAGCAGCCAAGGCAAACGGGGTAGGTGGGACAGGTCGATGAACACTGAAGCTTTCTTT. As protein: CASSQGKRGRWDRSMNTEAFF.

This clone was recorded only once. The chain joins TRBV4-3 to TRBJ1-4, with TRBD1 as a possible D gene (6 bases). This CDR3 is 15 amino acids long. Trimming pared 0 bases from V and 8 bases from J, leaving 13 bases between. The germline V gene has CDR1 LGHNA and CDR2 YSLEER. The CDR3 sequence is CASSQDRGVYEKLFF. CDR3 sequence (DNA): TGCGCCAGCAGCCAAGACAGGGGTGTTTACGAAAAACTGTTTTTT.

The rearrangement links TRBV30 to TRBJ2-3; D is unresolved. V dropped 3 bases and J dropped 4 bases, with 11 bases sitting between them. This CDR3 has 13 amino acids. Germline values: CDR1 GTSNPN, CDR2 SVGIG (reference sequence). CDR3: CAWSRLSADTQYF. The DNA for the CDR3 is TGTGCCTGGAGCCGACTGTCCGCAGATACGCAGTATTTT.

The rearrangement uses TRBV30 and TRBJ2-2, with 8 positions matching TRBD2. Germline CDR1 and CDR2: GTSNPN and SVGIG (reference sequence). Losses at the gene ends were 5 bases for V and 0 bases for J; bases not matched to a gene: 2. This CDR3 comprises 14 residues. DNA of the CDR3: TGTGCCTGGCATAGCGGGGCGAACACCGGGGAGCTGTTTTTT. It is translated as CAWHSGANTGELFF.

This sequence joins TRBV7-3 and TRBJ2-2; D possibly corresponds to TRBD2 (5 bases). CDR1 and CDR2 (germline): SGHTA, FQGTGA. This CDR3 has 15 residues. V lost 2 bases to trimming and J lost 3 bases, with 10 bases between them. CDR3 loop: CASSLVPGYTGELFF. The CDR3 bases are TGTGCCAGCAGCTTAGTTCCGGGATACACCGGGGAGCTGTTTTTT.

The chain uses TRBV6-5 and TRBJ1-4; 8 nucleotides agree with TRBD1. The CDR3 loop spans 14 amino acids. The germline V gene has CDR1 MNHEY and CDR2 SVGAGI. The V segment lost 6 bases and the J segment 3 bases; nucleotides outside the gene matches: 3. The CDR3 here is CASRTQGANEKLFF. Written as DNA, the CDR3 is TGTGCCAGCAGGACACAGGGGGCTAATGAAAAACTGTTTTTT.

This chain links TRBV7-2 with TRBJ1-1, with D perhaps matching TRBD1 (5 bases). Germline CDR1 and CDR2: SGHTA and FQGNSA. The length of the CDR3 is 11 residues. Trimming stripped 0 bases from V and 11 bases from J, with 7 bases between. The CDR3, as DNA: TGTGCCAGCAGCTTAGCCAGGGAGGCTTTCTTT. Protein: CASSLAREAFF.

CDR3 sequence: CASSFWDASSYNEQFF. The CDR3 DNA reads TGTGCCAGCAGTTTTTGGGACGCGAGCTCCTACAATGAGCAGTTCTTC. This sequence joins TRBV28 and TRBJ2-1; D tentatively reads TRBD1 or TRBD2 (5 bases each). V was trimmed by 3 bases and J by 0 bases, leaving 12 bases between them. The length of the CDR3 is 16 residues. Per germline, CDR1 MDHEN and CDR2 SYDVKM.

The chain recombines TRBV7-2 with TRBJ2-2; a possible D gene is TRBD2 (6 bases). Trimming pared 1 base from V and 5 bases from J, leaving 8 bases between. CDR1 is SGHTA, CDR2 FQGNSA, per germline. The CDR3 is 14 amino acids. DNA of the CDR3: TGTGCCAGCAGCTTAGAAGGAGGGACCGGGGAGCTGTTTTTT. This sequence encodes CASSLEGGTGELFF.

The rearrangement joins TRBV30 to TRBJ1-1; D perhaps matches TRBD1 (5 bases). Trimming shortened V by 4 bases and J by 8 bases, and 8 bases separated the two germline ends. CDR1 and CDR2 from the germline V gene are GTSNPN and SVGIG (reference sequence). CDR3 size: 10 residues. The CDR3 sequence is CAWIRAEAFF. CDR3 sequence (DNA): TGTGCCTGGATCAGGGCCGAAGCTTTCTTT.

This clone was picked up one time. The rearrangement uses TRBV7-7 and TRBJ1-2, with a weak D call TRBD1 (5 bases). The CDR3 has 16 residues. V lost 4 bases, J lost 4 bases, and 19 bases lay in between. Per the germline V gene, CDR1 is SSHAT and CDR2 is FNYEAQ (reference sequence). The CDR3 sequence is CASSSRLNTGLYGYTF. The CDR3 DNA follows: TGTGCCAGCAGCTCCCGCCTGAATACAGGTCTCTATGGCTACACCTTC.

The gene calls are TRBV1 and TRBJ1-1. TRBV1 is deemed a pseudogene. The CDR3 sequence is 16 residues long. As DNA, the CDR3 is TGCACCAGCAAGGAGGGAGGGGAAAAGATGAACACTGAAGCTTTCTTT. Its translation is CTSKEGGEKMNTEAFF.

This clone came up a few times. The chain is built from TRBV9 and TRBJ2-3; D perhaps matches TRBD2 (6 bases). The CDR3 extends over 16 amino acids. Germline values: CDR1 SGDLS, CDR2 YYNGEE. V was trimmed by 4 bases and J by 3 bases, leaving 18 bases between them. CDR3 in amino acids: CASSSLSLGGTDTQYF. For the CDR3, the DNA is TGTGCCAGCAGCTCCCTGAGTCTGGGGGGTACAGATACGCAGTATTTT. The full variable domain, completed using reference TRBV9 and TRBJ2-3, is DSGVTQTPKHLITATGQRVTLRCSPRSGDLSVYWYQQSLDQGLQFLIQYYNGEERAKGNILERFSAQQFPDLHSELNLSSLELGDSALYFCASSSLSLGGTDTQYFGPGTRLTVL.

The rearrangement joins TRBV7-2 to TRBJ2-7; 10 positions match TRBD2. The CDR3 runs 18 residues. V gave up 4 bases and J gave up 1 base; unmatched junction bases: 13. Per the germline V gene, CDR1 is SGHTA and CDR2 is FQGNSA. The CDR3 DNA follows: TGTGCCAGCAGCTCAAGGCGGGCTAGCGGGAGAGAGTCCTACGAGCAGTACTTC. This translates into CASSSRRASGRESYEQYF.

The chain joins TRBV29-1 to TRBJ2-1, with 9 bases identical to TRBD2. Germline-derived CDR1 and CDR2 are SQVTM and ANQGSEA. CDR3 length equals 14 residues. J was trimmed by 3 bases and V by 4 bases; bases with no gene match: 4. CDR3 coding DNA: TGCAGCGTTGGGAGCGGGAGGAACTACAATGAGCAGTTCTTC. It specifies CSVGSGRNYNEQFF.

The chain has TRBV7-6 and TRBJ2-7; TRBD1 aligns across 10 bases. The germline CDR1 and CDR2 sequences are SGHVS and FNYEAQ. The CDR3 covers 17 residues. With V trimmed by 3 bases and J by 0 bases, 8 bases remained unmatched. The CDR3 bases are TGTGCCAGCAGCTTTCTTGGGGACAGGGGAAGCTCCTACGAGCAGTACTTC. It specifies CASSFLGDRGSSYEQYF.

In DNA form, the CDR3 reads TGTGCCACCAGCAGAGGAGGGACAGGGGGCAACGAGCAGTACTTC. It is translated as CATSRGGTGGNEQYF. V and J are TRBV15 and TRBJ2-7; 12 bases line up with TRBD1. Germline V lookup: CDR1 LNHNV, CDR2 YYDKDF (reference sequence). Unmatched junction bases numbered 3, after V lost 1 base and J lost 5 bases. CDR3 length equals 15 residues.

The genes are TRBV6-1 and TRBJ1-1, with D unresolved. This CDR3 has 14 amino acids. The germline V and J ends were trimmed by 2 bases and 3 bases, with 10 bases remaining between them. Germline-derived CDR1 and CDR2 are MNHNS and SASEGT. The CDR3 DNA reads TGTGCCAGCAGTGAAAGACATATTGACACTGAAGCTTTCTTT. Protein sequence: CASSERHIDTEAFF.

This CDR3 is CASSFGTRTKAFF. Written as DNA, the CDR3 is TGTGCCAGCAGTTTCGGGACACGAACGAAAGCTTTCTTT. The J gene is TRBJ1-1, the V gene TRBV27, with a weak D call TRBD1 (6 bases). The CDR3 has 13 residues. Germline CDR1 reads MNHEY; CDR2 reads SMNVEV (reference sequence). Trimming removed 3 bases at V and 9 bases at J, with 14 bases between.